Following are 20 T cell receptor beta chains from one sample sequenced in a study of T-cell memory formation after mild COVID-19. Using its own MiXCR run on the 5' RACE reads, TCRdb lists one record per CDR3 protein. Of fewer than 350,000 distinct CDR3 sequences listed, 18% are singletons. Sample: PBMCs or a T cell subset sorted from them (not recorded which). These receptor sequences come from a man between 18 and 29 years old who had mild COVID-19 (a few samples of this study predate the infection). Cell type and time point are not known.

This clonotype occurred many times. The chain recombines TRBV4-1 with TRBJ2-3; no clear D. The CDR3 spans 16 residues. V was shortened by 0 bases and J by 2 bases, with 12 bases between the two germline ends. The germline V gene has CDR1 MGHRA and CDR2 YSYEKL. CDR3 in amino acids: CASSQEGYPSTDTQYF. The CDR3 DNA follows: TGCGCCAGCAGCCAAGAGGGCTATCCTTCCACAGATACGCAGTATTTT.

This clonotype was detected only a few times. The chain couples TRBV5-1 to TRBJ2-5; TRBD2 aligns across 13 bases. This CDR3 spans 16 amino acids. V lost 4 bases and J lost 2; bases outside the gene matches: 5. CDR1 and CDR2 from the germline V gene are SGHRS and YFSETQ. The DNA for the CDR3 is TGCGCCAGCAGCGCCGGGACTAGCGGGGCGCAAGAGACCCAGTACTTC. The encoded protein is CASSAGTSGAQETQYF.

This clonotype was counted at least ten times. The J gene is TRBJ2-4, the V gene TRBV5-1; D is perhaps TRBD1 (7 bases). Germline values: CDR1 SGHRS, CDR2 YFSETQ. The CDR3 has 14 amino acids. Trimming left V 1 base short and J 8 bases short, with 13 bases between. The CDR3 DNA follows: TGCGCCAGCAGCTTGACAGGGGAGGTTGACATTCAGTACTTC. Amino acids: CASSLTGEVDIQYF.

This clonotype was detected a few times. The rearrangement joins TRBV7-8 to TRBJ1-4; no firm D call. Germline lookup yields CDR1 SGHVS and CDR2 FQNEAQ. The CDR3 covers 14 residues. Trimming removed 1 base at V and 7 bases at J, with 10 bases between. The CDR3 DNA is TGTGCCAGCAGCTTAGGAGCCTGGGCTGAAAAACTGTTTTTT. Protein product: CASSLGAWAEKLFF.

This clonotype has a handful of counts. The J gene is TRBJ1-1, the V gene TRBV6-5; D gene uncertain. Deletions cut 2 bases from V and 3 bases from J, with 7 bases between. CDR1 and CDR2 (germline): MNHEY, SVGAGI. There are 13 residues in the CDR3. CDR3 region: CASSYGQYTEAFF. In DNA, the CDR3 is TGTGCCAGCAGTTACGGGCAGTACACTGAAGCTTTCTTT.

The chain couples TRBV30 to TRBJ1-2; D is unclear. The CDR3 is 13 amino acids. Per germline, CDR1 GTSNPN and CDR2 SVGIG (reference sequence). Trimming removed 1 base at V and 10 bases at J, with 16 bases between. The CDR3 DNA follows: TGTGCCTGGAGTGCCCTCGGGATCGGCGACTACACCTTC. It encodes CAWSALGIGDYTF.

The chain employs TRBV9 and TRBJ2-3, with 8 bases aligning to TRBD2. V was pared by 0 bases and J by 3 bases, with 9 bases of the junction left unmatched. CDR3 length: 17 amino acids. CDR1 and CDR2 (germline): SGDLS, YYNGEE. CDR3 in DNA: TGTGCCAGCAGCGTAGCCAGCGGGGGCCTCGGGACAGATACGCAGTATTTT. It translates to CASSVASGGLGTDTQYF.

The chain recombines TRBV7-3 with TRBJ1-1; D is perhaps TRBD1 (5 bases). CDR3 length: 13 residues. The germline V and J ends were trimmed by 2 bases and 3 bases, with 7 bases remaining between them. Germline lookup yields CDR1 SGHTA and CDR2 FQGTGA. CDR3: CASSLRQYTEAFF. Written as DNA, the CDR3 is TGTGCCAGCAGCTTACGACAGTACACTGAAGCTTTCTTT.

This clonotype was counted a few times. The chain employs TRBV6-2 or TRBV6-3 and TRBJ2-5, with D tentatively TRBD2 (5 bases). Germline V gene lookup returns CDR1 MNHEY and CDR2 SVGEGT. Trimming pared 4 bases from V and 7 bases from J, leaving 13 bases between. This CDR3 has 13 residues. CDR3 bases: TGTGCCAGCAGTTTCGGGAAAGAGGTGACCCAGTACTTC. Translating gives CASSFGKEVTQYF.

The V gene is TRBV5-8, the J gene TRBJ2-7, with 8 positions matching TRBD1. Germline CDR1 reads SGHTS; CDR2 reads YDEGEE. The CDR3 is made up of 16 amino acids. V gave up 0 bases and J gave up 1 base; unmatched junction bases: 6. CDR3 protein: CASSLAGTGLSYEQYV. The CDR3 DNA follows: TGTGCCAGCAGCTTGGCCGGGACAGGTCTTTCCTACGAGCAGTACGTC.

This clonotype was recorded a few times. The genes are TRBV6-5 and TRBJ2-3; 8 bases align to TRBD2. Germline V gene data show CDR1 as MNHEY and CDR2 as SVGAGI. V shed 6 bases, J shed 4 bases, and the junction held 9 bases outside the gene matches. There are 15 residues in the CDR3. The CDR3 is CASSHGGEGADTQYF. The CDR3 DNA reads TGTGCCAGCAGCCACGGGGGGGAGGGTGCAGATACGCAGTATTTT.

This clonotype was recorded many times. The chain employs TRBV7-2 and TRBJ2-3, with TRBD2 matching 10 bases. Germline V gives CDR1 SGHTA, CDR2 FQGNSA. V gave up 3 bases and J gave up 10 bases; unmatched junction bases: 4. The CDR3 runs 13 residues. CDR3 sequence: CASSFLAGAPQYF. The CDR3 nucleotides are TGTGCCAGCAGCTTTCTAGCGGGGGCCCCGCAGTATTTT.

Only a few counts were recorded for this clonotype. The chain uses TRBV4-3 and TRBJ2-7; 8 bases fit TRBD1. Trimming cost V 0 bases and J 3 bases; bases outside gene matches: 7. The germline V gene encodes CDR1 LGHNA and CDR2 YSLEER. This CDR3 comprises 16 residues. The CDR3 here is CASSQDPTGVVYEQYF. Written as DNA, the CDR3 is TGCGCCAGCAGCCAAGATCCGACAGGGGTTGTCTACGAGCAGTACTTC.

The rearrangement links TRBV5-6 to TRBJ1-5, with D maybe TRBD1 (5 bases). Trimming shortened V by 1 base and J by 9 bases, and 14 bases separated the two germline ends. Germline V gene sequence: CDR1 SGHDT, CDR2 YYEEEE. The CDR3 is made up of 14 amino acids. The CDR3 bases are TGTGCCAGCAGCTTGCCGACAGTCGGTTCGCCCCAGCATTTT. As protein: CASSLPTVGSPQHF. Variable domain in full (rest from reference TRBV5-6 and TRBJ1-5): DAGVTQSPTHLIKTRGQQVTLRCSPKSGHDTVSWYQQALGQGPQFIFQYYEEEERQRGNFPDRFSGHQFPNYSSELNVNALLLGDSALYLCASSLPTVGSPQHFGDGTRLSIL.

The V and J genes are TRBV7-6 and TRBJ1-3, with D uncertain. The CDR3 has 14 amino acids. The germline gives CDR1 SGHVS, CDR2 FNYEAQ. V gave up 5 bases and J gave up 2 bases, with 10 bases separating them. The CDR3 DNA is TGTGCCAGCAGCCTGCTTTCCGCTGGAAACACCATATATTTT. Translating gives CASSLLSAGNTIYF.

This clonotype showed up many times. The CDR3 loop reads CASAFRSQDTQYF. CDR3 DNA: TGTGCCAGCGCCTTCCGCTCCCAAGATACGCAGTATTTT. This chain connects TRBV6-4 to TRBJ2-3; D is uncertain. The CDR3 spans 13 residues. V dropped 8 bases and J dropped 5 bases, with 14 bases sitting between them. CDR1 is MRHNA and CDR2 is SNTAGT in the germline V gene.

This clonotype was seen only a few times. The J gene is TRBJ1-3, the V gene TRBV12-3 or TRBV12-4, with a tentative D call TRBD1 (6 bases). This CDR3 comprises 15 residues. V was clipped by 3 bases and J by 5 bases, with 14 bases between them. CDR3 in amino acids: CASSLGGSQRNTIYF. As DNA, the CDR3 is TGTGCCAGCAGTTTGGGGGGCTCGCAGCGAAACACCATATATTTT.

This clonotype was counted a few times. The chain uses TRBV7-9 and TRBJ1-2, with TRBD1 identical over 8 bases. The J segment lost 4 bases and the V segment lost 3 bases, leaving 1 base of the junction unmatched. Germline V lookup: CDR1 SEHNR, CDR2 FQNEAQ (reference sequence). This CDR3 has 13 residues. The CDR3 region has the DNA TGTGCCAGCAGCTTCGGGACAGGCTATGGCTACACCTTC. This translates into CASSFGTGYGYTF.

Turning to this clonotype: One base away lies a much larger clone, so this may be a sequencing read error. The chain employs TRBV12-3 or TRBV12-4 and TRBJ2-6; D is undetermined. CDR3 size: 20 residues. V was clipped by 0 bases and J by 3 bases, with 21 bases between them. CDR3 amino acids: CASSLAPDPFDLGGANVLTF. CDR3 DNA sequence: TGTGCCAGCAGTTTAGCGCCCGATCCCTTTGATTTGGGTGGGGCCAACGTCCTGACTTTC.

This clonotype was picked up a small number of times. V and J are TRBV7-6 and TRBJ1-4; D is ambiguous. The V gene lost 4 bases and the J gene lost 8 bases, with 8 bases spanning the gap. CDR3 length equals 12 residues. The germline gives CDR1 SGHVS, CDR2 FNYEAQ. CDR3 amino acids: CASSSSEEKLFF. For the CDR3, the DNA is TGTGCCAGCAGCTCCTCGGAGGAAAAACTGTTTTTT.